The 22 T cell receptor beta chains below come from one sample, sequenced in a study of blood T cells in healthy people across ages. It was with a sample-barcoded 5' primer and a J-beta primer mix that a second PCR of about 6 to 12 cycles was run. TCRdb fed the 5' RACE reads into MiXCR, producing one record per CDR3 protein. This sample has about 640,000 distinct CDR3 sequences, with under 30% found just once. Sequencing was carried out using blood. These receptors all come from a woman over 75 in good health.

The sample holds many counts of this clonotype. V is TRBV4-2 and J is TRBJ1-1; no clear D gene. V was pared by 0 bases and J by 1 base, with 6 bases between. The CDR3 length is 14 residues. CDR1 and CDR2 from the germline V gene are LGHNA and YNFKEQ. The CDR3 loop reads CASSQDPENTEAFF. The CDR3 DNA reads as TGTGCCAGCAGCCAAGATCCAGAGAACACTGAAGCTTTCTTT.

This clonotype was recorded many times. The chain joins TRBV5-6 to TRBJ1-5; TRBD1 is a possible D gene (6 bases). Germline V CDR1 and CDR2: SGHDT, YYEEEE. Trimming took off 2 bases at V and 7 bases at J, with 16 bases between the two ends. The CDR3 is 15 residues long. The CDR3 protein is CASSFRSGASQPQHF. The CDR3 DNA is TGTGCCAGCAGCTTCAGGTCGGGGGCCTCGCAGCCCCAGCATTTT.

To note about this clonotype: This clone may be a read error of a much larger clone one base away. CDR3 region: CASGLGGRGDYNEQFF. CDR3 nucleotide sequence: TGTGCTAGTGGTTTGGGGGGACGGGGCGACTACAATGAGCAGTTCTTC. The J gene is TRBJ2-1, the V gene TRBV12-5; either TRBD1 or TRBD2 may supply D (5 bases each). Germline V lookup: CDR1 LGHNT, CDR2 FRNRAP. The CDR3 runs 16 residues. Trimming cost V 1 base and J 3 bases, with 13 bases left between them.

This clonotype turned up a few times. A much larger clone differs from this one at a single base, so this may be a read error. V is TRBV5-6 and J is TRBJ2-7, with a tentative D call TRBD2 (6 bases). CDR3 length equals 16 residues. Between the trimmed V and J ends, which lost 0 bases and 7 bases, there was a span of 20 bases. Germline assignment: CDR1 SGHDT and CDR2 YYEEEE. The CDR3 DNA reads TGTGCCAGCAGCTTGGGGACGGGGGTGTTCTACAATGAGCAGTACTTC. Amino acids: CASSLGTGVFYNEQYF.

This clonotype was observed many times. This rearrangement joins TRBV7-8 to TRBJ2-1, with D tentatively TRBD2 (5 bases). V lost 1 base, J lost 5 bases, and 9 bases lay in between. There are 14 residues in the CDR3. The germline V gene has CDR1 SGHVS and CDR2 FQNEAQ. The CDR3 DNA reads TGTGCCAGCAGCTTAGGCACTAGGGACAATGAGCAGTTCTTC. Protein product: CASSLGTRDNEQFF.

This clonotype has a count of ten or more. The chain couples TRBV7-9 to TRBJ1-2; D may be TRBD1 (5 bases). Per germline, CDR1 SEHNR and CDR2 FQNEAQ (reference sequence). The CDR3 loop spans 15 amino acids. The V end lost 1 base, the J end lost 6 bases, and 15 bases lay between the germline ends. CDR3 DNA: TGTGCCAGCAGCTTAGGGGGACCTCTTTCCCATGGCTACACCTTC. Its protein product is CASSLGGPLSHGYTF.

This clonotype was detected many times. The chain combines TRBV7-2 with TRBJ2-5; the match to TRBD2 covers 11 bases. Trimming cost V 5 bases and J 4 bases; bases outside gene matches: 15. In germline, CDR1 is SGHTA, CDR2 FQGNSA. The CDR3 has 18 amino acids. The CDR3 nucleotides are TGTGCCAGCAGCCATGGGGGGCTAGCGGGGGGACGGTTAGAGACCCAGTACTTC. Its translation is CASSHGGLAGGRLETQYF.

This clonotype was recorded a few times. A much larger clone lies one base from this, so it may be a read error. The gene calls are TRBV30 and TRBJ2-6, with D perhaps matching TRBD2 (6 bases). The CDR3 length is 15 residues. Per the germline V gene, CDR1 is GTSNPN and CDR2 is SVGIG (reference sequence). In DNA form, the CDR3 reads TGTGCCTGGAAATTGAGGGAGGCTGGGGCCAACGTCCGGACTTTC. Its protein product is CAWKLREAGANVRTF.

The rearrangement joins TRBV5-1 to TRBJ1-5, with 10 bases that match TRBD1. From germline, CDR1 is SGHRS and CDR2 YFSETQ. V lost 0 bases and J lost 6; bases outside the gene matches: 3. The CDR3 sequence is 15 residues long. CDR3 in amino acids: CASSLARTGGQPQHF. In DNA form, the CDR3 reads TGCGCCAGCAGCTTGGCCAGGACAGGGGGTCAGCCCCAGCATTTT.

This clonotype came up many times. The rearrangement links TRBV29-1 to TRBJ1-2; D ambiguous. The V end lost 6 bases, the J end lost 8 bases, and 13 bases lay between the germline ends. The germline gives CDR1 SQVTM, CDR2 ANQGSEA. The CDR3 is 11 residues long. The chain's CDR3 is CSVGLGYGYTF. In nucleotides, the CDR3 is TGCAGCGTGGGGTTAGGGTACGGCTACACCTTC.

The CDR3 loop reads CAIGQGSVTDTQYF. As DNA, the CDR3 is TGTGCCATCGGACAGGGGAGTGTCACAGATACGCAGTATTTT. The chain links TRBV10-3 to TRBJ2-3; 9 bases fit TRBD1. CDR3 length: 14 amino acids. Germline lookup yields CDR1 ENHRY and CDR2 SYGVKD. J was trimmed by 2 bases and V by 8 bases; bases with no gene match: 5.

This clonotype was recorded at least ten times. Being one base from a much bigger clone, this may be a read error. This chain joins TRBV6-1 and TRBJ2-6; possible D gene TRBD1, 6 bases. Germline CDR1 and CDR2: MNHNS and SASEGT. The CDR3 consists of 17 residues. The CDR3 reads CASRPGHYGSGANVRTF. The CDR3 nucleotides read TGTGCCAGCAGGCCGGGACACTACGGCTCTGGGGCCAACGTCCGGACTTTC.

This clonotype has more than one count but fewer than ten. The V gene is TRBV28, the J gene TRBJ2-3; the match to TRBD2 covers 13 bases. Germline V gives CDR1 MDHEN, CDR2 SYDVKM. V was pared by 5 bases and J by 6 bases, with 8 bases of the junction left unmatched. The CDR3 covers 16 residues. CDR3 protein: CASSRTSGGAEDTQYF. For the CDR3, the DNA is TGTGCCAGCAGTCGCACTAGCGGGGGGGCCGAGGATACGCAGTATTTT.

This clonotype was counted ten times or more. The chain is built from TRBV6-6 and TRBJ2-7, with 8 positions matching TRBD1. Trimming cost V 6 bases and J 1 base; bases outside gene matches: 2. Germline CDR1 is MNHNY and CDR2 is SVGAGI (reference sequence). There are 13 residues in the CDR3. This chain's CDR3 is CASSRTGSYEQYF. CDR3 nucleotides: TGTGCCAGCAGCCGGACAGGGTCCTACGAGCAGTACTTC.

Comments on this clonotype: A much more abundant neighbour one base away suggests this may be a read error. The gene calls are TRBV20-1 and TRBJ2-5, with D perhaps being TRBD1 or TRBD2 (6 bases each). The J call may not be correct, given that the DNA end is closer to TRBJ2-7. CDR1 and CDR2 from the germline V gene are DFQATT and SNEGSKA (reference sequence). This CDR3 comprises 14 residues. The CDR3 loop reads CSTSGGLSTYEQYF. The CDR3 DNA sequence: TGCAGTACTAGTGGGGGGCTCTCTACCTACGAGCAGTACTTC.

A word on this clonotype: A much larger clone differs by one base, so this may be a read error. The CDR3, as DNA: TGCGCCAGCAGCTTGGAGGAGGGGTATTCACCCCTCCACTTT. Translation: CASSLEEGYSPLHF. The chain combines TRBV5-1 with TRBJ1-6; a possible D gene is TRBD1 (5 bases). The ends were cut back, 0 bases at V and 8 bases at J, with 9 bases in the middle. Germline CDR1 SGHRS, CDR2 YFSETQ. The CDR3 is 14 amino acids.

This clonotype was observed at least ten times. J is TRBJ2-3 and V is TRBV5-1, with 9 positions matching TRBD2. This CDR3 is 16 amino acids long. Germline V gives CDR1 SGHRS, CDR2 YFSETQ. Trimming cost V 3 bases and J 1 base; bases outside gene matches: 6. CDR3 DNA sequence: TGCGCCAGCAGCTGGAAGACTAGCGGTGGCACAGATACGCAGTATTTT. Translating it yields CASSWKTSGGTDTQYF. The variable domain in full, completed from reference TRBV5-1 and TRBJ2-3, reads KAGVTQTPRYLIKTRGQQVTLSCSPISGHRSVSWYQQTPGQGLQFLFEYFSETQRNKGNFPGRFSGRQFSNSRSEMNVSTLELGDSALYLCASSWKTSGGTDTQYFGPGTRLTVL.

This clonotype was found many times. The chain recombines TRBV20-1 with TRBJ2-7; D not resolved. CDR1 and CDR2 from the germline V gene are DFQATT and SNEGSKA (reference sequence). The CDR3 has 14 amino acids. Trimming stripped 2 bases from V and 3 bases from J, with 14 bases between. The CDR3: CSARYPYSSYEQYF. CDR3 in DNA: TGCAGTGCTAGATATCCCTATAGTAGCTACGAGCAGTACTTC.

This clonotype was recorded many times. This chain uses TRBV7-9 with TRBJ1-2; D is undetermined. The V and J ends lost 5 bases and 4 bases respectively, with 8 bases between them. The CDR3 is 12 residues long. Germline CDR1 SEHNR, CDR2 FQNEAQ (reference sequence). The CDR3 here is CASSLDRYGYTF. DNA of the CDR3: TGTGCCAGCAGCCTAGACCGCTATGGCTACACCTTC.

V gene TRBV10-3 combines with J gene TRBJ2-3; 8 bases line up with TRBD2. The CDR3 covers 19 residues. The germline gives CDR1 ENHRY, CDR2 SYGVKD. Losses at the gene ends were 4 bases for V and 0 bases for J; bases not matched to a gene: 15. For the CDR3, the DNA is TGTGCCATCAGTGGACTGTTGCTTTTACTAGCGGACAGCACAGATACGCAGTATTTT. Amino acids: CAISGLLLLLADSTDTQYF.

As to this clonotype: This may be a read error, as it is one base from a much larger clone. V is TRBV3-1 and J is TRBJ2-1; 8 nucleotides line up with TRBD1. Germline assignment: CDR1 LGHDT and CDR2 YNNKEL (reference sequence). The CDR3 consists of 15 residues. V lost 3 bases to trimming and J lost 13 bases; unmatched junction nucleotides: 14. The CDR3 nucleotides read TGTGCCAGCAGCCAGTGGACAGGGTATGGAGAGACCCAGTTCTTC. Translated, it gives CASSQWTGYGETQFF.

This sequence joins TRBV10-2 and TRBJ2-1; D gene ambiguous. Per the germline V gene, CDR1 is WSHSY and CDR2 is SAAADI. The length of the CDR3 is 11 residues. V was cut by 8 bases and J by 8 bases, with 10 bases left in between. Written as DNA, the CDR3 is TGCGCCAGCGTTCATAGGGATGAGCAGTTCTTC. It encodes CASVHRDEQFF.